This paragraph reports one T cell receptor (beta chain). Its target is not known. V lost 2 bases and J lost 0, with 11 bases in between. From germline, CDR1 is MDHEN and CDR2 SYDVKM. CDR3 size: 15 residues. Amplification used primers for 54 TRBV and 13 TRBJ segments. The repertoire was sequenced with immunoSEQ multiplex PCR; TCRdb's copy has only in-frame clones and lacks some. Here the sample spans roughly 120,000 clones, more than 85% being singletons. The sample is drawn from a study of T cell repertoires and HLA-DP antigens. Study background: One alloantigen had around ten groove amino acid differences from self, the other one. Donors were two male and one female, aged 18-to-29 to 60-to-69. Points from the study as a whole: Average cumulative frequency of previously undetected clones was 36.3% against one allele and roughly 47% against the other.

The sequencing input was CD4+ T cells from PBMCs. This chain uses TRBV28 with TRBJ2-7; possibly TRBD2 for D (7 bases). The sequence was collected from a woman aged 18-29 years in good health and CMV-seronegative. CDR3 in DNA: TGTGCCAGCAGTTTAGGGCGGGGGCGCTCCTACGAGCAGTACTTC. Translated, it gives CASSLGRGRSYEQYF.